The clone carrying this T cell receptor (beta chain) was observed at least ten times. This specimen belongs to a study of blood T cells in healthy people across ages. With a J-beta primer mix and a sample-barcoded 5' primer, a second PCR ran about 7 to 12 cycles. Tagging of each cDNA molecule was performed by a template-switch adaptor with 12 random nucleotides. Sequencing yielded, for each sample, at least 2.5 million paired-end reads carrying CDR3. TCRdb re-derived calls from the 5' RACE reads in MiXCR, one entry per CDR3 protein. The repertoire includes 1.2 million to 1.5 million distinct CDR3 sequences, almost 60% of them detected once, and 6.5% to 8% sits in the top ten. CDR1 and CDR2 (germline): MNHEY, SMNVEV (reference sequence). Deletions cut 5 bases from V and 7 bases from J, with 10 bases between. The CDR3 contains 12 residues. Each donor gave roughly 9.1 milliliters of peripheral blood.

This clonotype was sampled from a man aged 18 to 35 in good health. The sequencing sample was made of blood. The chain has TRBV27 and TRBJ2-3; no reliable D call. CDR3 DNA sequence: TGTGCCAGCAGTACCGGGTCATATACGCAGTATTTT. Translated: CASSTGSYTQYF.